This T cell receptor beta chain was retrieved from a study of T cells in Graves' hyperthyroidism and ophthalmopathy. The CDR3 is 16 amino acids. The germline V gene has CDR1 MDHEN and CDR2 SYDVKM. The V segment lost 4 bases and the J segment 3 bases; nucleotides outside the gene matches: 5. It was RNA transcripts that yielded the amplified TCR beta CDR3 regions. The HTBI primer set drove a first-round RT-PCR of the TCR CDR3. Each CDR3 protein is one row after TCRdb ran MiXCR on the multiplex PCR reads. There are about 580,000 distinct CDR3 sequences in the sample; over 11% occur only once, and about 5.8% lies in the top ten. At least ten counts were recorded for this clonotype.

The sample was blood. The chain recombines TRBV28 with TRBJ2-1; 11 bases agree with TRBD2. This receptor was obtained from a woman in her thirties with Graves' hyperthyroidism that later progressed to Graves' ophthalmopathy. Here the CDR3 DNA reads TGTGCCAGCAGTTCGAAGACTAGCGGGATCTACAATGAGCAGTTCTTC. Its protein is CASSSKTSGIYNEQFF. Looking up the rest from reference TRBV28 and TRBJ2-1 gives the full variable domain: DVKVTQSSRYLVKRTGEKVFLECVQDMDHENMFWYRQDPGLGLRLIYFSYDVKMKEKGDIPEGYSVSREKKERFSLILESASTNQTSMYLCASSSKTSGIYNEQFFGPGTRLTVL.